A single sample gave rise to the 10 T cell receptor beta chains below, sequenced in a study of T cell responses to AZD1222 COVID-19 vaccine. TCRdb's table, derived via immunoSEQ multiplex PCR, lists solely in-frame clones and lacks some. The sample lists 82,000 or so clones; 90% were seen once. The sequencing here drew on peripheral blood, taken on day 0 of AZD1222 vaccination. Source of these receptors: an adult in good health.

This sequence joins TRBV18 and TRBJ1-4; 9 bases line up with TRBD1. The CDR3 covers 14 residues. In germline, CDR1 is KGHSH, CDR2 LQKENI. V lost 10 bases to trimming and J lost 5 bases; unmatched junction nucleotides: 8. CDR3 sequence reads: CATRTGTGNEKLFF. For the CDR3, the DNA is TGTGCCACCAGAACCGGGACAGGGAATGAAAAACTGTTTTTT.

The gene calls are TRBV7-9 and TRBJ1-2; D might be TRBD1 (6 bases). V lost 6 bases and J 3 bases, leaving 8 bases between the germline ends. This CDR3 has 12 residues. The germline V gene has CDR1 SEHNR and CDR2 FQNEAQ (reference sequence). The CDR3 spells CASSSGDYGYTF. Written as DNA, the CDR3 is TGTGCCAGCAGTTCAGGGGACTATGGCTACACCTTC. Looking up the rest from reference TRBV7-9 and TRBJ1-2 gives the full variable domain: DTGVSQNPRHKITKRGQNVTFRCDPISEHNRLYWYRQTLGQGPEFLTYFQNEAQLEKSRLLSDRFSAERPKGSFSTLEIQRTEQGDSAMYLCASSSGDYGYTFGSGTRLTVV.

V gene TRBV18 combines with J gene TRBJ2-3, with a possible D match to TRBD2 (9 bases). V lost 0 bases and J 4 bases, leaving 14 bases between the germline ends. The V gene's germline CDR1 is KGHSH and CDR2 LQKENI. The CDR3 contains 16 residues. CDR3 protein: CASSPPAGGQADTQYF. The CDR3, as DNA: TGTGCCAGCTCACCACCAGCGGGGGGACAGGCAGATACGCAGTATTTT.

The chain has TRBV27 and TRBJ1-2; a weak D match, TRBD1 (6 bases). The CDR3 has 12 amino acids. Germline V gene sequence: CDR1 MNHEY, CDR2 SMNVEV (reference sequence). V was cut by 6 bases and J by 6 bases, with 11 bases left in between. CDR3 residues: CASSQTGHGYTF. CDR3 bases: TGTGCCAGCAGCCAAACAGGGCATGGCTACACCTTC.

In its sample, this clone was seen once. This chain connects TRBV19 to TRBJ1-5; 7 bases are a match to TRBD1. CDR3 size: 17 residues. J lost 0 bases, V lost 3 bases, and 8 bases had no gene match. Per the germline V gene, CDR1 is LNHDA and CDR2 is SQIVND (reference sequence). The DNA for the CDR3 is TGTGCCAGTAGTATCCCAGGGGGGATTAATAGCAATCAGCCCCAGCATTTT. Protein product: CASSIPGGINSNQPQHF.

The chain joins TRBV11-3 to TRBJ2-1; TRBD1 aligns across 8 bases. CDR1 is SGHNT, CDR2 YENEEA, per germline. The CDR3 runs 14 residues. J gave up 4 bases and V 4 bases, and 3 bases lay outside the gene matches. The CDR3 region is CASSSTGEYNEQFF. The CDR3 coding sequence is TGTGCCAGCAGCTCGACAGGGGAGTACAATGAGCAGTTCTTC.

The CDR3 here is CAMTANQETQYF. In nucleotides, the CDR3 is TGTGCCATGACAGCAAACCAAGAGACCCAGTACTTC. V usage is TRBV30 and J usage is TRBJ2-5; possibly TRBD1 for D (5 bases). This CDR3 region has 12 residues. Germline CDR1 GTSNPN, CDR2 SVGIG (reference sequence). With 8 bases removed from V and 0 bases from J, the gap between germline ends came to 10 bases.

This CDR3 is CASSPTSQLEQYF. The CDR3 DNA reads TGTGCCAGCAGTCCCACGTCCCAGCTGGAGCAGTACTTC. The chain employs TRBV12-3 or TRBV12-4 and TRBJ2-7; D not resolved. The CDR3 consists of 13 residues. Trimming shortened V by 5 bases and J by 7 bases, and 15 bases separated the two germline ends.

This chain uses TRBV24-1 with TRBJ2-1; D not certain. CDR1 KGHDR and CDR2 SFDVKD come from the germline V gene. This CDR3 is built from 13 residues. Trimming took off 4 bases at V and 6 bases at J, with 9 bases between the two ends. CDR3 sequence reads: CATSEPGSNEQFF. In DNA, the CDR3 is TGTGCCACCAGTGAGCCGGGTAGCAATGAGCAGTTCTTC.

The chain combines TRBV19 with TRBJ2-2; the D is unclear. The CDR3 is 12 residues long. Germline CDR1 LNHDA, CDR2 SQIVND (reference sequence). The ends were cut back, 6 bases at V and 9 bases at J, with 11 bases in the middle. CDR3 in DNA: TGTGCCAGTAGCCCACGACTTTGGGAGCTGTTTTTT. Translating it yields CASSPRLWELFF.